This TCR beta chain was retrieved from a study of T cells in Graves' hyperthyroidism and ophthalmopathy. Study observations and caveats: The majority of expanded thyroid clonotypes above 0.001 also appeared in blood. The model's output predicted ophthalmopathy at a median of 6.5 months prior to onset.

It was RNA transcripts that yielded the amplified TCR beta CDR3 regions. TCR CDR3 regions were first amplified by RT-PCR with HTBI primers. TCRdb independently ran MiXCR on the multiplex PCR reads; one entry per CDR3 protein. The sample includes approximately 600,000 distinct CDR3 sequences, roughly 20% seen only once; the top ten take under 35%. In its sample, this clonotype was seen a few times. What it binds is not known. Patients affected by ophthalmopathy presented a Clinical Activity Score of at least 3, a NOSPECS grade of at least 4, and disease duration below 3 months. Using around 10 ml of fresh peripheral blood, PBMCs were prepared. This clonotype was sampled from a man aged 30 to 45 with Graves' ophthalmopathy. The material sequenced was blood.

In DNA, the CDR3 is TGCAGTGCTAAAGGGACAGGGGAAGTATGGCAGTTCTTC. Its translation: CSAKGTGEVWQFF. This chain links TRBV20-1 with TRBJ2-1, with 10 nucleotides matching TRBD1. V gave up 4 bases and J gave up 12 bases; unmatched junction bases: 9. This CDR3 is built from 13 residues. Germline V gene lookup returns CDR1 DFQATT and CDR2 SNEGSKA (reference sequence).